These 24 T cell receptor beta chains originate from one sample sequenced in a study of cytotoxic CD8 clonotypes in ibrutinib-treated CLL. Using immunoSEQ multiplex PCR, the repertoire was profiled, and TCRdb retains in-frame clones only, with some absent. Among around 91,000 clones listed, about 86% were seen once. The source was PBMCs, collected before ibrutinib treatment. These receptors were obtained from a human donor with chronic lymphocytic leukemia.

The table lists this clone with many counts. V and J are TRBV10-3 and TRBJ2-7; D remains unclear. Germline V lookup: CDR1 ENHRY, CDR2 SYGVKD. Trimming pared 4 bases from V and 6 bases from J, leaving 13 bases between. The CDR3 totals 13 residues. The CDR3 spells CAISVGDLGEQYF. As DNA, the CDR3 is TGTGCCATCAGTGTCGGAGATCTGGGCGAGCAGTACTTC.

CDR3 DNA: TGTGCCAGCAGCGTTGGACAGGGTTTAGAAAAACTGTTTTTT. Protein product: CASSVGQGLEKLFF. The chain uses TRBV5-4 and TRBJ1-4; 8 nucleotides align to TRBD1. From germline, CDR1 is SGHNT and CDR2 YYREEE (reference sequence). V lost 4 bases to trimming and J lost 8 bases; unmatched junction nucleotides: 7. CDR3 size: 14 residues.

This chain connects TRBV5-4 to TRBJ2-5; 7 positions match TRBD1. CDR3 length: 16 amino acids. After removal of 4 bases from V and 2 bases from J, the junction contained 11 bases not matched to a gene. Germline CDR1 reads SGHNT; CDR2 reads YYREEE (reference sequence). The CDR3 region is CASSLGQIHRQETQYF. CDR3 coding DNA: TGTGCCAGCAGCCTGGGACAGATCCATAGACAAGAGACCCAGTACTTC.

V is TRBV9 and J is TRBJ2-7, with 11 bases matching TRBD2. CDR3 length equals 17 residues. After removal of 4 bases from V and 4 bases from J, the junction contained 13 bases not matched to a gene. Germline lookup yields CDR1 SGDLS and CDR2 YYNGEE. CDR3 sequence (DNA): TGTGCCAGCAGCACCCGTGGTAGCGGGAGGGCAAGTTACGAGCAGTACTTC. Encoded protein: CASSTRGSGRASYEQYF.

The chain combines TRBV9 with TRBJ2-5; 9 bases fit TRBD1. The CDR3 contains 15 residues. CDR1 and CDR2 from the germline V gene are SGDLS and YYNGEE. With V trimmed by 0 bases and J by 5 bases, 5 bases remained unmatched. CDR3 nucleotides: TGTGCCAGCAGCGTAGGGGACAGGGTGACGGAGACCCAGTACTTC. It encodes CASSVGDRVTETQYF.

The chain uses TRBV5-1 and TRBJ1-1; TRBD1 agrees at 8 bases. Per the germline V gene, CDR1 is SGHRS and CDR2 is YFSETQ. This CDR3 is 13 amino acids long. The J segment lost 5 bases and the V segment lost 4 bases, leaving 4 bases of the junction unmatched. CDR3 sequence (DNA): TGCGCCAGCAGCACCTGGACAGGGACTGAAGCTTTCTTT. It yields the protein CASSTWTGTEAFF.

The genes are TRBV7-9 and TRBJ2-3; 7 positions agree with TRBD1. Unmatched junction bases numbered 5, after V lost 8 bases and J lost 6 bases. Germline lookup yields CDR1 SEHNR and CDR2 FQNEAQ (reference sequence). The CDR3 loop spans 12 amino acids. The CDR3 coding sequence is TGTGCCAGCCCGACAGGGTACGATACGCAGTATTTT. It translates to CASPTGYDTQYF.

In nucleotides, the CDR3 is TGTGCCAGCAGCCGTGCCGGGACAGGGGCAGAAGCTTTCTTT. Its protein is CASSRAGTGAEAFF. V usage is TRBV7-9 and J usage is TRBJ1-1, with 10 bases fitting TRBD1. The germline CDR1 and CDR2 sequences are SEHNR and FQNEAQ (reference sequence). The CDR3 has 14 amino acids. With 5 bases clipped from V and 8 bases from J, the junction kept 8 bases outside the gene matches.

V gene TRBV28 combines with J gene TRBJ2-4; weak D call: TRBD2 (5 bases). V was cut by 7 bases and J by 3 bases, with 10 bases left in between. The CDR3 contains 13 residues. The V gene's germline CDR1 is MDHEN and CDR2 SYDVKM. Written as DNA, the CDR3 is TGTGCCAGCAACCGGGGTATCAAAAACATTCAGTACTTC. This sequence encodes CASNRGIKNIQYF.

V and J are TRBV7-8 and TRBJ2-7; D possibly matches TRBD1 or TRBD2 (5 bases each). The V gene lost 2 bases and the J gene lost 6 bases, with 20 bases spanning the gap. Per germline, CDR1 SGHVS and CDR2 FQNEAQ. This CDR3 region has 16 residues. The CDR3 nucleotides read TGTGCCAGCAGCTTAAACGGGGCAGGGCCAAGGAGCGAGCAGTACTTC. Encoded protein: CASSLNGAGPRSEQYF.

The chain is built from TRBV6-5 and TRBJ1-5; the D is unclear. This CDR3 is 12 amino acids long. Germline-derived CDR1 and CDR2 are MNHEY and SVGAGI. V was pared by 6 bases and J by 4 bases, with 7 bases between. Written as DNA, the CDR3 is TGTGCCAGCAGCGGAGGAAATCAGCCCCAGCATTTT. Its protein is CASSGGNQPQHF.

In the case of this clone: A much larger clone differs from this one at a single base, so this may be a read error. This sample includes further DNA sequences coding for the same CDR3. DNA for the CDR3: TGCGCCAGCAGCCAAGATCGGGTGACAGGGGGGCAAGGAGAGCAGTACTTC. It yields the protein CASSQDRVTGGQGEQYF. This chain uses TRBV4-3 with TRBJ2-7; 9 bases match TRBD1. The CDR3 has 17 amino acids. After removal of 0 bases from V and 7 bases from J, the junction contained 13 bases not matched to a gene. The germline V gene encodes CDR1 LGHNA and CDR2 YSLEER.

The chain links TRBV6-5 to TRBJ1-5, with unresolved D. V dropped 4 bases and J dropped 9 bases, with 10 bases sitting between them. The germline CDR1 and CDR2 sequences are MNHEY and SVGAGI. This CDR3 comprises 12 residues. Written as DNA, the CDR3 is TGTGCCAGCAGTTCCAGTTCTGGGCCCCAGCATTTT. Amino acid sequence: CASSSSSGPQHF.

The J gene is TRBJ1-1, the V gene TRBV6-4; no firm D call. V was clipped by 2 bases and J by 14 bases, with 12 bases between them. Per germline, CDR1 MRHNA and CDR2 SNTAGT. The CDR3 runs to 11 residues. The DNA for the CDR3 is TGTGCCAGCAGTGACGGAAGGAAGCCCTTCTTT. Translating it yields CASSDGRKPFF.

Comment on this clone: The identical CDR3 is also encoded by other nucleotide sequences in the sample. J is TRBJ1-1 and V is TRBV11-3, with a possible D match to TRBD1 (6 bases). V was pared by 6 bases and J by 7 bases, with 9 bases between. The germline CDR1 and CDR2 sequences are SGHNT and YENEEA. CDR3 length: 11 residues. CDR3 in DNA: TGTGCCAGCAGTCTAGGGGGTGAAGCTTTCTTT. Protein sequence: CASSLGGEAFF. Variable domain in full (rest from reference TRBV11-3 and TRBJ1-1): EAGVVQSPRYKIIEKKQPVAFWCNPISGHNTLYWYLQNLGQGPELLIRYENEEAVDDSQLPKDRFSAERLKGVDSTLKIQPAELGDSAVYLCASSLGGEAFFGQGTRLTVV.

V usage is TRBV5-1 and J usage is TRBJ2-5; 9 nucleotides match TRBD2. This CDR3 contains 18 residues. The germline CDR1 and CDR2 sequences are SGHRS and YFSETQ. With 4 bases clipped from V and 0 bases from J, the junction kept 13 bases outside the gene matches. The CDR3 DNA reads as TGCGCCAGCAGCCCGGGGGGTAGCGGGAGAGAATACCAAGAGACCCAGTACTTC. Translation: CASSPGGSGREYQETQYF.

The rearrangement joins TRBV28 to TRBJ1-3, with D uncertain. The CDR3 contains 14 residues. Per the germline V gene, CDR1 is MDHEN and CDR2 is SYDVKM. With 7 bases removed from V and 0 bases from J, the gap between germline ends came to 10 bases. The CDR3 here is CASISPRSGNTIYF. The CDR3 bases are TGTGCCAGCATCTCTCCTCGCTCTGGAAACACCATATATTTT. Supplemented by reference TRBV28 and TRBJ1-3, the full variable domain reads DVKVTQSSRYLVKRTGEKVFLECVQDMDHENMFWYRQDPGLGLRLIYFSYDVKMKEKGDIPEGYSVSREKKERFSLILESASTNQTSMYLCASISPRSGNTIYFGEGSWLTVV.

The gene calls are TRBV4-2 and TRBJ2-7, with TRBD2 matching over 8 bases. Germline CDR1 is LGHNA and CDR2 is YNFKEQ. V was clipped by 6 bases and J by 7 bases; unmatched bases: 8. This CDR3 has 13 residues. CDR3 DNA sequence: TGTGCCAGCAGTACTATTAGCGGGGCGGAGCAGTACTTC. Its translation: CASSTISGAEQYF.

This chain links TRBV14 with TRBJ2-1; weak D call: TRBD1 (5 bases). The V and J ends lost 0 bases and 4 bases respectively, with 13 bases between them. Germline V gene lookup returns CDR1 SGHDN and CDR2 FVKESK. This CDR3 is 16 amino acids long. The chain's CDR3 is CASSQDTGTIYNEQFF. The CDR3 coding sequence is TGTGCCAGCAGCCAAGATACAGGAACTATTTACAATGAGCAGTTCTTC.

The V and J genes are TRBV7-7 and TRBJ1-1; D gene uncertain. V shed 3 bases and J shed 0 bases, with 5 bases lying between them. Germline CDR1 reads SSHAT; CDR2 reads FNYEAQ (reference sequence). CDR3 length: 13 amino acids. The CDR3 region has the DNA TGTGCCAGCAGCTTTGCAGTGAACACTGAAGCTTTCTTT. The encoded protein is CASSFAVNTEAFF.

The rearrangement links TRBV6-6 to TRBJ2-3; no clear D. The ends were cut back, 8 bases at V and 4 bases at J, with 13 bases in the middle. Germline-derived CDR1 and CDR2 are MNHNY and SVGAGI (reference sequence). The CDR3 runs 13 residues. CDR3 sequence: CASARGWADTQYF. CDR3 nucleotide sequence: TGTGCCAGCGCGCGCGGTTGGGCAGATACGCAGTATTTT.

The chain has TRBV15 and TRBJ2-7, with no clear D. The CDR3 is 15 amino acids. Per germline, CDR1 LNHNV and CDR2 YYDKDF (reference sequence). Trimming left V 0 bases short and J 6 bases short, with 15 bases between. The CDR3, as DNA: TGTGCCACCAGCAGAGATAGGGAACAACTTGCCGAGCAGTACTTC. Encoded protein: CATSRDREQLAEQYF.

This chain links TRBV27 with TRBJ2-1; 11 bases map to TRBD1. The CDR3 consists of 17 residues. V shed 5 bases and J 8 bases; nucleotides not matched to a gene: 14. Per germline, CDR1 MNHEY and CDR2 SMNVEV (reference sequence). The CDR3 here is CASSVRTGGGFGHEQFF. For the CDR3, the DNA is TGTGCCAGCAGTGTTCGGACAGGGGGCGGGTTCGGTCATGAGCAGTTCTTC.

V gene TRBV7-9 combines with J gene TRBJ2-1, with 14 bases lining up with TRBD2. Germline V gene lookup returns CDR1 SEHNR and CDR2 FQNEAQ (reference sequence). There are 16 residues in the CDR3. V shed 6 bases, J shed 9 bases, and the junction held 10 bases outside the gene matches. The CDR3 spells CASRRRGLAGVGEQFF. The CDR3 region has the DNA TGTGCCAGCAGACGGAGGGGACTAGCGGGAGTGGGTGAGCAGTTCTTC.